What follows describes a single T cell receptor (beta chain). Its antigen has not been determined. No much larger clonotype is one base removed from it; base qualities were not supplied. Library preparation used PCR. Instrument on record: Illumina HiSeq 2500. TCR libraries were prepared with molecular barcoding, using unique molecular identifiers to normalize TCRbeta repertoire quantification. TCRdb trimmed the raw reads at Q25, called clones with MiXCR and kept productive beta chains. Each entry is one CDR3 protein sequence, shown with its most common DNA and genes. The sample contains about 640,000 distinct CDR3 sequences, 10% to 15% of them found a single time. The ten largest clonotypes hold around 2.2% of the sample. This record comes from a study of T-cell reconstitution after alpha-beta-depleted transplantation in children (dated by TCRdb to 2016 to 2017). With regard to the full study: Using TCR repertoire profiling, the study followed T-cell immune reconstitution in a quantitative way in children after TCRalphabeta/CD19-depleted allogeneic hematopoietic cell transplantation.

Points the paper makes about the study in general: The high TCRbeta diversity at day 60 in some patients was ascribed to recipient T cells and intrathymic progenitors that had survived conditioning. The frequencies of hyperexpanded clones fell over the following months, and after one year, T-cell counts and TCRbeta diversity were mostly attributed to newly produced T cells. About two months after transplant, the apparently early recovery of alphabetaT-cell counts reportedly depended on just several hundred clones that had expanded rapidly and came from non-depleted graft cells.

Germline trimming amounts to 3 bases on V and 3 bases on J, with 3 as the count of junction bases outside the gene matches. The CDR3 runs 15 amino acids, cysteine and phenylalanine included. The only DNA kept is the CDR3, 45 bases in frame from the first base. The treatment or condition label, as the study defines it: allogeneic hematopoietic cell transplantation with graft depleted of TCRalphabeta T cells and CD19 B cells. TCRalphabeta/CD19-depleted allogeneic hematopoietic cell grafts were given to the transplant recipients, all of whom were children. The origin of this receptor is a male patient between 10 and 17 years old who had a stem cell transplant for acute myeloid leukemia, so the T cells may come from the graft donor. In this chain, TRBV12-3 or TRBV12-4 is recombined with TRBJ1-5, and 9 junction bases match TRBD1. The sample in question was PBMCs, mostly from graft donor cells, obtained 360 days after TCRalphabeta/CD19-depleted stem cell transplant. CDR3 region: CASSLGQGTNQPQHF. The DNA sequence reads TGTGCCAGCAGTTTGGGACAGGGCACCAATCAGCCCCAGCATTTT.